This T cell receptor beta chain was captured in a study of a mutant IDH1 vaccine in newly diagnosed glioma. Study at large: Eight vaccine doses were administered to patients at weeks 1, 3, 5, 7, 11, 15, 19 and 23. Before enrollment, the patients had been treated with radiotherapy alone, temozolomide alone, or both together. Most of them had received both.

About this clone: Its specificity is unknown.

The V gene's germline CDR1 is SGHDN and CDR2 FVKESK. V lost 5 bases to trimming and J lost 7 bases; unmatched junction nucleotides: 9. CDR3 length equals 14 residues. Profiled with immunoSEQ multiplex PCR; TCRdb holds only in-frame clones, not every one. The sample comprises approximately 60,000 clones, 87% of which are singletons, and roughly 1.5% rests with the top ten. Time point indicated: week 23, last vaccination. Each dose delivered 300 ug of mutant IDH1 20-mer peptide subcutaneously with imiquimod. This specimen was PBMCs, taken from a glioma patient whose treatment included an IDH1 peptide vaccine. The clonotype originates from a man aged 35 to 55 with glioma. The rearrangement uses TRBV14 and TRBJ2-5; the match to TRBD1 covers 8 bases. CDR3 sequence reads: CASSWTGIGGTQYF. The CDR3, as DNA: TGTGCCAGCAGCTGGACAGGGATTGGTGGGACCCAGTACTTC.